This TCR beta chain was observed in a study of blood T cell repertoires in COVID-19. Produced via immunoSEQ multiplex PCR; TCRdb's table is partial and in-frame only. The profile shows under 300,000 clones, about nine tenths of them singletons. Germline CDR1 ENHRY, CDR2 SYGVKD. V was cut by 6 bases and J by 2 bases, with 10 bases left in between. The CDR3 length is 13 residues. The genes are TRBV10-3 and TRBJ1-2; D is undetermined. Source material: PBMCs or T cells enriched from blood (not recorded which). The clonotype comes from a woman aged 25 to 39 with acute COVID-19. The CDR3 is CAISQTENYGYTF. CDR3 nucleotide sequence: TGTGCCATCAGCCAAACAGAGAACTATGGCTACACCTTC.